The TCR beta chain described here comes from a study of T cells after yellow fever vaccination. A remark on this clonotype: The antigen is unknown.

Study-level findings and limits: Of the clonotypes, a small share occurred in both CD4 and CD8 compartments. Reappearance after the booster was observed for most primary-vaccination clones (96% CD4, just over 85% CD8). Peak timing came faster in the weaker secondary response, day 5 versus 15.

There are 16 residues in the CDR3. Germline loops: CDR1 SGHRS, CDR2 YFSETQ. V dropped 4 bases and J dropped 2; count of bases not matched to a gene: 10. Using its own MiXCR run on the 5' RACE reads, TCRdb lists one record per CDR3 protein. The data hold fewer than 450,000 distinct CDR3 sequences, with approximately 8% observed a single time. This sequence originates from a man in his late teens or twenties who received the YFV17D yellow fever vaccine. This specimen consisted of PBMCs, obtained roughly 45 days after the first yellow fever vaccination. The rearrangement uses TRBV5-1 and TRBJ2-3; 7 positions match TRBD2. As DNA, the CDR3 is TGCGCCAGCAGCACGGCGGGGGACCCTTACACAGATACGCAGTATTTT. Translating gives CASSTAGDPYTDTQYF.